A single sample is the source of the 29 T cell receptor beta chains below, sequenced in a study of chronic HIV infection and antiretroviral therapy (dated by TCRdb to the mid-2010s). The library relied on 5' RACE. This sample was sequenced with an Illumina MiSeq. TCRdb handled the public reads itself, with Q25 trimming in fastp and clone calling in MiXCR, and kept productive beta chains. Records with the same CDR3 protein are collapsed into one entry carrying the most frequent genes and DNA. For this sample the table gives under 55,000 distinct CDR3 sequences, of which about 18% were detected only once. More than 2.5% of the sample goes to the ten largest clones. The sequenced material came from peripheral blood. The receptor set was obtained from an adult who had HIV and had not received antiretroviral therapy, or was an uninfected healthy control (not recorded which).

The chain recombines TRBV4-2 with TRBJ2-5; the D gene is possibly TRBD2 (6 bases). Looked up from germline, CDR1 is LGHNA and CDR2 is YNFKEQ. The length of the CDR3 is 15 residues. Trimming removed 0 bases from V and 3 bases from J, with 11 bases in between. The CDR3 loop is CASSQDLRREETQYF. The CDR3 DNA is TGTGCCAGCAGCCAAGATCTGAGGAGGGAAGAGACCCAGTACTTC.

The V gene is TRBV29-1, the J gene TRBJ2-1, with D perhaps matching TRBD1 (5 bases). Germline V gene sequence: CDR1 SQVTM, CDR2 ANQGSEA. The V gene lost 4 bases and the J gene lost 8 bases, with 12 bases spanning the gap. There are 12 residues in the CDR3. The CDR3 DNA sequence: TGCAGCGTTGCCCCTGACAGTCATGAGCAGTTCTTC. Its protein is CSVAPDSHEQFF.

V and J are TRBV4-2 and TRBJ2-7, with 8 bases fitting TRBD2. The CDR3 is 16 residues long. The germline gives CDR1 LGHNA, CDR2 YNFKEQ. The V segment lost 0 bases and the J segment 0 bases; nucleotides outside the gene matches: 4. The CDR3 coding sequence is TGTGCCAGCAGCCAAGATACCGGGAGGGCCTCCTACGAGCAGTACTTC. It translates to CASSQDTGRASYEQYF.

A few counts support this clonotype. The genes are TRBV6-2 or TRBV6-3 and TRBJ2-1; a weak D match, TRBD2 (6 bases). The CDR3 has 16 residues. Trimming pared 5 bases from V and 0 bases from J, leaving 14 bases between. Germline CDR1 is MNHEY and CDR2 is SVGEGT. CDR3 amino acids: CASSLKLRGSYNEQFF. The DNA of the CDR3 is TGTGCCAGCAGTCTTAAGCTGCGGGGCTCCTACAATGAGCAGTTCTTC.

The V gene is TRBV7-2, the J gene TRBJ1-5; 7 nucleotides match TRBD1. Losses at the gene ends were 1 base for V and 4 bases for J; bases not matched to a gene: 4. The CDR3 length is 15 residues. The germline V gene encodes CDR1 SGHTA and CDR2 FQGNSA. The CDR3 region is CASSLEGARNQPQHF. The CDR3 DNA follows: TGTGCCAGCAGCTTAGAGGGGGCGAGAAATCAGCCCCAGCATTTT. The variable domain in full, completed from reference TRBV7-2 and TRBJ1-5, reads GAGVSQSPSNKVTEKGKDVELRCDPISGHTALYWYRQSLGQGLEFLIYFQGNSAPDKSGLPSDRFSAERTGGSVSTLTIQRTQQEDSAVYLCASSLEGARNQPQHFGDGTRLSIL.

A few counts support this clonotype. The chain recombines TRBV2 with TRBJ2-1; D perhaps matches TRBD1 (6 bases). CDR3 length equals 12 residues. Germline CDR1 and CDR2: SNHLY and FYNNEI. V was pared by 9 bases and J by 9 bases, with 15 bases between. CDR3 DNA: TGTGCCAGTACACAGGGTATGGGTGAGCAGTTCTTC. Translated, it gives CASTQGMGEQFF.

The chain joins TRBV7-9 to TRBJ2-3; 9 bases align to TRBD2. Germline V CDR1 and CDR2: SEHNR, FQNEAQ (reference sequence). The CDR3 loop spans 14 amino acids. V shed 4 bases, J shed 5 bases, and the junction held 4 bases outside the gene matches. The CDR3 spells CASSYSGSGDTQYF. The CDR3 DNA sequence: TGTGCCAGCAGCTATAGCGGGAGTGGAGATACGCAGTATTTT. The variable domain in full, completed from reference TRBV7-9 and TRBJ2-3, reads DTGVSQNPRHKITKRGQNVTFRCDPISEHNRLYWYRQTLGQGPEFLTYFQNEAQLEKSRLLSDRFSAERPKGSFSTLEIQRTEQGDSAMYLCASSYSGSGDTQYFGPGTRLTVL.

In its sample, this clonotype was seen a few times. The CDR3 loop reads CASSMDRAGNTIYF. CDR3 nucleotides: TGCGCCAGCAGTATGGACAGGGCTGGAAACACCATATATTTT. This chain joins TRBV10-2 and TRBJ1-3; 8 bases agree with TRBD1. The length of the CDR3 is 14 residues. The germline gives CDR1 WSHSY, CDR2 SAAADI. J lost 2 bases, V lost 5 bases, and 2 bases had no gene match.

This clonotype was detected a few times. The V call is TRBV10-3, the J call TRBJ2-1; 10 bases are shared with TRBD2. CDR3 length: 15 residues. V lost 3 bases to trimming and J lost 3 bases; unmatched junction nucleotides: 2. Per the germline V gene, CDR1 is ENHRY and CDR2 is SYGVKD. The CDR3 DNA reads TGTGCCATCAGTGATACTAGCGGGATCTACAATGAGCAGTTCTTC. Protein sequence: CAISDTSGIYNEQFF.

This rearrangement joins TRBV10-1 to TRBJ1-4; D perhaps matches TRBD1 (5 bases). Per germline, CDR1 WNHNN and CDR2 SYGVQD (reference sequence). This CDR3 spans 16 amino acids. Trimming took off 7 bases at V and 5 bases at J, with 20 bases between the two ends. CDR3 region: CASNPGHAAGNEKLFF. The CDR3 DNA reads TGCGCCAGCAATCCAGGACACGCAGCGGGGAATGAAAAACTGTTTTTT.

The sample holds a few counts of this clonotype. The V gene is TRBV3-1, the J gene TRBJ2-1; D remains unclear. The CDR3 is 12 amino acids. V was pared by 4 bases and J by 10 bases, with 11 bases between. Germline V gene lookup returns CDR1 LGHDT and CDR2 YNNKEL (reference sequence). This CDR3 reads CASSLRPREQFF. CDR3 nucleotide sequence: TGTGCCAGCAGCCTCCGTCCCAGGGAGCAGTTCTTC.

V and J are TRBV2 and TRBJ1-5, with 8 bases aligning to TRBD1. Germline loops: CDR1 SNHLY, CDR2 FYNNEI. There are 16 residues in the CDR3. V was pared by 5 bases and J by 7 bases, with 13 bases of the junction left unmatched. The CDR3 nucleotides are TGTGCCAGCAGTTCGACAGGGGTTAGTTGGAAACAGCCCCAGCATTTT. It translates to CASSSTGVSWKQPQHF.

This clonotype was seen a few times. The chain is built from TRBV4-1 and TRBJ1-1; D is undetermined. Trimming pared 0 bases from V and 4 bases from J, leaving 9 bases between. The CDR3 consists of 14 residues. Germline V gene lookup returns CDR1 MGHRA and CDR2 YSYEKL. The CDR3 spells CASSQDHASTEAFF. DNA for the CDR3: TGCGCCAGCAGCCAAGATCACGCGTCCACTGAAGCTTTCTTT.

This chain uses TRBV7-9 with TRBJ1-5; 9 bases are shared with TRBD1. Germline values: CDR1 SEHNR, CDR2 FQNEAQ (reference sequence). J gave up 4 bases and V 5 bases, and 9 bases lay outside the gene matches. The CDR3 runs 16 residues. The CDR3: CASSPDGQGWNQPQHF. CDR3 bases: TGTGCCAGCAGCCCAGACGGACAGGGGTGGAATCAGCCCCAGCATTTT.

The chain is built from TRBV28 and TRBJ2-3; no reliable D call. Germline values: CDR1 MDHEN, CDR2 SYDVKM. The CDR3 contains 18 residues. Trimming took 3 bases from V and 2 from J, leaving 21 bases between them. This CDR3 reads CASSFSPGAKDPTDTQYF. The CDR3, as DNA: TGTGCCAGCAGTTTCTCCCCGGGCGCGAAAGACCCCACAGATACGCAGTATTTT. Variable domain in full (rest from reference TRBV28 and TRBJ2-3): DVKVTQSSRYLVKRTGEKVFLECVQDMDHENMFWYRQDPGLGLRLIYFSYDVKMKEKGDIPEGYSVSREKKERFSLILESASTNQTSMYLCASSFSPGAKDPTDTQYFGPGTRLTVL.

Here the CDR3 DNA reads TGTGCCAGTCGAGCCAGGGACAGGGACTACAATGAGCAGTTCTTC. Its protein product is CASRARDRDYNEQFF. The chain links TRBV2 to TRBJ2-1, with TRBD1 matching 9 bases. CDR3 length: 15 residues. Trimming at V came to 9 bases and at J to 3 bases, leaving 9 bases not matched to a gene. Germline lookup yields CDR1 SNHLY and CDR2 FYNNEI.

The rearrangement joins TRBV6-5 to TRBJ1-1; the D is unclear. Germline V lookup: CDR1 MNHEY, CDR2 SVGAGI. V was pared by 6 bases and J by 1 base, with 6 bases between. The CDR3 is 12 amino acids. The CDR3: CASRYKNTEAFF. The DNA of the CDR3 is TGTGCCAGCAGATACAAGAACACTGAAGCTTTCTTT.

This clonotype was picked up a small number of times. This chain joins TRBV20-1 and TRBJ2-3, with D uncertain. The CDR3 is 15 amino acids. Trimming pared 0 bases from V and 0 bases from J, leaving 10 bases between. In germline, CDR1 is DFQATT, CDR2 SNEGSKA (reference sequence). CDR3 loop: CSARDQRISTDTQYF. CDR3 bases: TGCAGTGCTAGAGATCAAAGAATAAGCACAGATACGCAGTATTTT.

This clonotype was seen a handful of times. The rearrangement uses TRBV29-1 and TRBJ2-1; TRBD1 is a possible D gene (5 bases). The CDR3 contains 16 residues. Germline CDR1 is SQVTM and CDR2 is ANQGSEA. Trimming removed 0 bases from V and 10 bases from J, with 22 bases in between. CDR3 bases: TGCAGCGTTGAAGAGGTGGACAAGGTCCTTCCGGAGGAGCAGTTCTTC. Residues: CSVEEVDKVLPEEQFF.

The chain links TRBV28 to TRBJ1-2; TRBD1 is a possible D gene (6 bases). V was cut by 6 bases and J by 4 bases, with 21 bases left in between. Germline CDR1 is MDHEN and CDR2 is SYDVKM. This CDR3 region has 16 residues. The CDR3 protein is CASRTLGQPTAYGYTF. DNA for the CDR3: TGTGCCAGCAGGACGCTCGGACAGCCGACCGCCTATGGCTACACCTTC.

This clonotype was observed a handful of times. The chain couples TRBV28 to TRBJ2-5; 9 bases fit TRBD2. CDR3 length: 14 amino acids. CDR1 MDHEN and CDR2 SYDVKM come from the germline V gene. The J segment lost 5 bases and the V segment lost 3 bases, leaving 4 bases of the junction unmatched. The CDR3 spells CASSLRLAVETQYF. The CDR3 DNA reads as TGTGCCAGCAGTTTGAGACTAGCGGTGGAGACCCAGTACTTC.

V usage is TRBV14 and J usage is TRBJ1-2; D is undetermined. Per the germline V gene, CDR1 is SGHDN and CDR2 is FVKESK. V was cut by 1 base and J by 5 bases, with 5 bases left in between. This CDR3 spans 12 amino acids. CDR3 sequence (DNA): TGTGCCAGCAGCCAAGGCAATTATGGCTACACCTTC. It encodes CASSQGNYGYTF.

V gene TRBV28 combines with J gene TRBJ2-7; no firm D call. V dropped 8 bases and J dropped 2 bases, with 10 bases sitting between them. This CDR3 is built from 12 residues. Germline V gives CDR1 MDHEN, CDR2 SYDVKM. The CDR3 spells CASGPSAYEQYF. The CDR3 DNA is TGTGCCAGCGGGCCTTCGGCCTACGAGCAGTACTTC.

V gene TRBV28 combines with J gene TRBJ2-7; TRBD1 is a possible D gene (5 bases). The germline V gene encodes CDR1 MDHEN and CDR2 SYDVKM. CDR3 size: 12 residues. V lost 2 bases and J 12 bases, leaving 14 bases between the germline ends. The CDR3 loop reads CASSLPPQVLYF. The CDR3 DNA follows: TGTGCCAGCAGTTTACCCCCACAGGTCCTGTACTTC.

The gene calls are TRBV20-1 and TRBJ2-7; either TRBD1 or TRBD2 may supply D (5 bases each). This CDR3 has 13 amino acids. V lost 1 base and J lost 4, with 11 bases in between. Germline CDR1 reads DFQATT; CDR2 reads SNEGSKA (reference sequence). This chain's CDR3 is CSARARREYEQYF. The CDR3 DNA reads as TGCAGTGCTAGAGCCCGCAGGGAGTACGAGCAGTACTTC.

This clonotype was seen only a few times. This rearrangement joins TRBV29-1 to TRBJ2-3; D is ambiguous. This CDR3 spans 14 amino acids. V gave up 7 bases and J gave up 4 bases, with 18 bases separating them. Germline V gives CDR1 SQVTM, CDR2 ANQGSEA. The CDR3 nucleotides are TGCAGCGGGGCAGGACGGCCATCCGCAGATACGCAGTATTTT. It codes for CSGAGRPSADTQYF.

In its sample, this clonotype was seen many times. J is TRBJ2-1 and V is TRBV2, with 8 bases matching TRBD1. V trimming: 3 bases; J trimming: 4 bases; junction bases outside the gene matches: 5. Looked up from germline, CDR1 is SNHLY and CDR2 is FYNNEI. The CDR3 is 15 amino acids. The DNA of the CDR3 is TGTGCCAGCAGTGACTGGACAGGGAGGTACAATGAGCAGTTCTTC. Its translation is CASSDWTGRYNEQFF.

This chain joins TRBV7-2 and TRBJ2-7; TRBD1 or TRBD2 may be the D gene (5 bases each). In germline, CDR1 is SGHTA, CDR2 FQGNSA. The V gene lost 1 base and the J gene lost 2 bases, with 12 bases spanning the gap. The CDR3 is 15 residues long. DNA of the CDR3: TGTGCCAGCAGCTTAGGTTCCGGGACGGCCTACGAGCAGTACTTC. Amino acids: CASSLGSGTAYEQYF.

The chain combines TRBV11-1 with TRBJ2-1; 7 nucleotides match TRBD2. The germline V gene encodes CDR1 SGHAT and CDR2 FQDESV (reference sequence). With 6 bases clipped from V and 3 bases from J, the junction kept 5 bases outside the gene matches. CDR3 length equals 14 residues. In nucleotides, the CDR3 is TGTGCCAGCAGACAAGGCGGGAGCTACAATGAGCAGTTCTTC. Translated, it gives CASRQGGSYNEQFF.